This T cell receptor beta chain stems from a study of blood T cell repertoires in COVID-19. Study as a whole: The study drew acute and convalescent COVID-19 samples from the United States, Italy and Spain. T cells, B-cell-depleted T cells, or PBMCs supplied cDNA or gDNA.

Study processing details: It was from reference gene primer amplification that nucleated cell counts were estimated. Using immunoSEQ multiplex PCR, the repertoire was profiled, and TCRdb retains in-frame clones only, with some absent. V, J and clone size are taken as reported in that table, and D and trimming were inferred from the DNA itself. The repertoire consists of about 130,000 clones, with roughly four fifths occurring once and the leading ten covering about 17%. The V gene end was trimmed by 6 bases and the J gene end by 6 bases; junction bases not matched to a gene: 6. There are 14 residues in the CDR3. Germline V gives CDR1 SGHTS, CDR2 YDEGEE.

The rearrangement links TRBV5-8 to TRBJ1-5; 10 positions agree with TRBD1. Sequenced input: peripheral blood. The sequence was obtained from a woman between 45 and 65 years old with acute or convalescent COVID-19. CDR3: CASNRQGALQPQHF. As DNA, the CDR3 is TGTGCCAGCAACAGACAGGGGGCACTTCAGCCCCAGCATTTT. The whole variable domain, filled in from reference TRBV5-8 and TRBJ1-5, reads EAGVTQSPTHLIKTRGQQATLRCSPISGHTSVYWYQQALGLGLQFLLWYDEGEERNRGNFPPRFSGRQFPNYSSELNVNALELEDSALYLCASNRQGALQPQHFGDGTRLSIL.